This entry lists 13 T cell receptor beta chains sequenced from one sample in a study of OX40 agonist ivuxolimab in advanced cancers. The data were produced by immunoSEQ multiplex PCR, yet TCRdb's version contains in-frame clones alone and is incomplete. The sample shows 73,000 or so clones, about 80% of them seen only once. The sequencing used CD4+ or CD8+ T cells sorted from blood, collected in a trial of the OX40 agonist ivuxolimab. All receptors derive from an adult with an advanced solid tumor such as melanoma, head and neck, liver or kidney cancer.

V gene TRBV7-6 combines with J gene TRBJ2-2; 11 nucleotides line up with TRBD1. V lost 4 bases to trimming and J lost 1 base; unmatched junction nucleotides: 2. The germline V gene has CDR1 SGHVS and CDR2 FNYEAQ. This CDR3 contains 16 residues. The CDR3 DNA is TGTGCCAGCAGCTCTGGGACAGGGGGGAACACCGGGGAGCTGTTTTTT. Amino acid sequence: CASSSGTGGNTGELFF.

The chain links TRBV10-3 to TRBJ2-1; TRBD2 matches 7 bases. The CDR3 sequence is 16 residues long. CDR1 is ENHRY, CDR2 SYGVKD, per germline. V lost 6 bases and J lost 1; bases outside the gene matches: 9. The CDR3 DNA is TGTGCCATCAGGATCAGCGGCGGGGGATCCTACAATGAGCAGTTCTTC. Its protein is CAIRISGGGSYNEQFF.

This clone occurred once. A read error is likely, as this CDR3 ends without the conserved phenylalanine or tryptophan. The DNA is left out, because the CDR3 cannot be placed on it with certainty; the CDR3 is given as TCRdb lists it. CDR3 sequence: CASSYLTGSLNI. V gene TRBV6-6 combines with J gene TRBJ1-2; no DNA check was done on the table's D call, TRBD1. The CDR3 has 12 residues if both end residues are counted. In germline, CDR1 is MNHNY, CDR2 SVGAGI (reference sequence).

The chain couples TRBV4-1 to TRBJ2-4; D is undetermined. V was cut by 4 bases and J by 0 bases, with 10 bases left in between. This CDR3 comprises 15 residues. Germline lookup yields CDR1 MGHRA and CDR2 YSYEKL. The CDR3 coding sequence is TGCGCCAGCAGCCCGACCCCATTAGCCAAAAACATTCAGTACTTC. It translates to CASSPTPLAKNIQYF.

The chain combines TRBV29-1 with TRBJ1-2, with 10 nucleotides matching TRBD1. The germline CDR1 and CDR2 sequences are SQVTM and ANQGSEA. CDR3 length: 14 amino acids. Trimming at V came to 6 bases and at J to 5 bases, leaving 9 bases not matched to a gene. CDR3 coding DNA: TGCAGCGTGGTAGGACAGGGGGTAGGGTATGGCTACACCTTC. It encodes CSVVGQGVGYGYTF. The whole variable domain, remainder taken from reference TRBV29-1 and TRBJ1-2, is SAVISQKPSRDICQRGTSLTIQCQVDSQVTMMFWYRQQPGQSLTLIATANQGSEATYESGFVIDKFPISRPNLTFSTLTVSNMSPEDSSIYLCSVVGQGVGYGYTFGSGTRLTVV.

CDR3 residues: CAWSVLWREGSYEQYF. The CDR3 DNA sequence: TGTGCCTGGAGTGTACTGTGGCGGGAGGGCTCCTACGAGCAGTACTTC. V usage is TRBV30 and J usage is TRBJ2-7, with TRBD2 identical over 9 bases. V shed 0 bases, J shed 0 bases, and the junction held 6 bases outside the gene matches. Per the germline V gene, CDR1 is GTSNPN and CDR2 is SVGIG (reference sequence). The CDR3 totals 16 residues.

V and J are TRBV27 and TRBJ2-1, with 10 bases that match TRBD2. In germline, CDR1 is MNHEY, CDR2 SMNVEV (reference sequence). The CDR3 totals 15 residues. V lost 5 bases to trimming and J lost 3 bases; unmatched junction nucleotides: 4. The CDR3 loop is CASSHERGGYNEQFF. Written as DNA, the CDR3 is TGTGCCAGCAGTCACGAGCGGGGGGGCTACAATGAGCAGTTCTTC.

The chain carries TRBV11-2 and TRBJ2-7; D gene unclear. The V and J ends lost 4 bases and 4 bases respectively, with 17 bases between them. This CDR3 comprises 15 residues. CDR1 is SGHAT, CDR2 FQNNGV, per germline. The CDR3 reads CASSSTYLGWYEQYF. The CDR3 bases are TGTGCCAGCAGCTCGACATATCTGGGTTGGTACGAGCAGTACTTC.

This chain uses TRBV28 with TRBJ2-3; 10 nucleotides line up with TRBD1. In germline, CDR1 is MDHEN, CDR2 SYDVKM. The CDR3 is 13 residues long. V lost 10 bases to trimming and J lost 4 bases; unmatched junction nucleotides: 5. The CDR3 spells CATAGQGADTQYF. CDR3 sequence (DNA): TGTGCCACCGCCGGACAGGGGGCAGATACGCAGTATTTT. The variable domain in full, completed from reference TRBV28 and TRBJ2-3, reads DVKVTQSSRYLVKRTGEKVFLECVQDMDHENMFWYRQDPGLGLRLIYFSYDVKMKEKGDIPEGYSVSREKKERFSLILESASTNQTSMYLCATAGQGADTQYFGPGTRLTVL.

This chain connects TRBV29-1 to TRBJ1-1; D unresolved. Germline values: CDR1 SQVTM, CDR2 ANQGSEA. This CDR3 is built from 12 residues. V was shortened by 0 bases and J by 5 bases, with 7 bases between the two germline ends. Written as DNA, the CDR3 is TGCAGCGTTGAAGATCGACAAACTGAAGCTTTCTTT. Its protein product is CSVEDRQTEAFF.

The CDR3 region has the DNA TGTGCCAGCAGTGAATTGGCCAGGGAGACCCAGTACTTC. As protein: CASSELARETQYF. The chain combines TRBV25-1 with TRBJ2-5; D not resolved. Trimming left V 1 base short and J 5 bases short, with 8 bases between. Germline V gene sequence: CDR1 MGHDK, CDR2 SYGVNS. The CDR3 extends over 13 amino acids.

The rearrangement links TRBV19 to TRBJ2-3; perhaps TRBD2 as D (6 bases). V was trimmed by 1 base and J by 4 bases, leaving 9 bases between them. The length of the CDR3 is 14 residues. CDR1 LNHDA and CDR2 SQIVND come from the germline V gene (reference sequence). CDR3 sequence: CASSIGRGADTQYF. The DNA for the CDR3 is TGTGCCAGTAGTATAGGGCGGGGAGCAGATACGCAGTATTTT. The full variable domain, completed using reference TRBV19 and TRBJ2-3, is DGGITQSPKYLFRKEGQNVTLSCEQNLNHDAMYWYRQDPGQGLRLIYYSQIVNDFQKGDIAEGYSVSREKKESFPLTVTSAQKNPTAFYLCASSIGRGADTQYFGPGTRLTVL.

The V gene is TRBV18, the J gene TRBJ2-7; 7 positions agree with TRBD2. Losses at the gene ends were 3 bases for V and 2 bases for J; bases not matched to a gene: 4. The CDR3 spans 14 residues. Germline values: CDR1 KGHSH, CDR2 LQKENI. CDR3 sequence reads: CASSPEAGPYEQYF. The CDR3 region has the DNA TGTGCCAGCTCACCTGAAGCGGGACCCTACGAGCAGTACTTC.